What follows are 20 T cell receptor beta chains derived from one specimen sequenced in a study of blood T cells in healthy people across ages. Using a J-beta primer mix together with a sample-barcoded 5' primer, a second PCR was run for roughly 6 to 12 cycles. TCRdb reprocessed the 5' RACE reads via MiXCR and lists one record per CDR3 protein. The sample includes roughly 800,000 distinct CDR3 sequences, roughly 26% seen only once; the top ten take approximately 2.9%. This sample also belongs to another study, concerning T cells of mothers and their children.

The sample taken for sequencing was blood. These receptors all stem from a boy between 10 and 17 years old in good health.

The rearrangement links TRBV4-1 to TRBJ1-6; weak D call: TRBD1 (6 bases). The CDR3 is 17 residues long. Germline CDR1 reads MGHRA; CDR2 reads YSYEKL. Trimming left V 4 bases short and J 9 bases short, with 22 bases between. CDR3 residues: CASSPEGGGIPVSPLHF. CDR3 in DNA: TGCGCCAGCAGCCCGGAGGGAGGGGGGATTCCCGTTTCACCCCTCCACTTT.

J is TRBJ1-6 and V is TRBV28, with D perhaps TRBD1 (5 bases). The CDR3 has 15 amino acids. V was trimmed by 5 bases and J by 9 bases, leaving 17 bases between them. Per the germline V gene, CDR1 is MDHEN and CDR2 is SYDVKM. The chain's CDR3 is CASSPTGRVRSPLHF. As DNA, the CDR3 is TGTGCCAGCAGTCCAACGGGCAGGGTCCGTTCACCCCTCCACTTT.

The genes are TRBV10-3 and TRBJ2-5, with D maybe TRBD1 (6 bases). The J call could be wrong; TRBJ2-7 is a better fit for the DNA end. From germline, CDR1 is ENHRY and CDR2 SYGVKD. This CDR3 is built from 12 residues. DNA for the CDR3: TGTGCCATCAGTGGGGGGCCCTACGAGCAGTACTTC. Protein: CAISGGPYEQYF.

This clonotype showed up just a few times. The chain recombines TRBV6-1 with TRBJ2-3, with D perhaps matching TRBD2 (5 bases). Germline V gene lookup returns CDR1 MNHNS and CDR2 SASEGT. This CDR3 has 15 residues. With 6 bases removed from V and 0 bases from J, the gap between germline ends came to 13 bases. The CDR3 region is CASRMSSSSTDTQYF. The CDR3 region has the DNA TGTGCCAGCAGGATGTCTAGCTCTAGCACAGATACGCAGTATTTT.

The chain has TRBV4-1 and TRBJ2-7, with a weak D call TRBD2 (6 bases). The CDR3 runs 18 residues. Looked up from germline, CDR1 is MGHRA and CDR2 is YSYEKL. V dropped 0 bases and J dropped 2 bases, with 20 bases sitting between them. DNA for the CDR3: TGCGCCAGCAGCCAAGATCCCCACGCGGGAAGGGGCGCCTACGAGCAGTACTTC. It codes for CASSQDPHAGRGAYEQYF.

V and J are TRBV20-1 and TRBJ2-3; D is uncertain. Trimming pared 3 bases from V and 1 base from J, leaving 11 bases between. Germline V gives CDR1 DFQATT, CDR2 SNEGSKA (reference sequence). This CDR3 is built from 14 residues. CDR3 coding DNA: TGCAGTGCTAGGTGGGATAGGGGCACAGATACGCAGTATTTT. The encoded protein is CSARWDRGTDTQYF.

Only a few counts were recorded for this clonotype. V is TRBV7-3 and J is TRBJ2-2, with no clear D. Germline CDR1 and CDR2: SGHTA and FQGTGA. V was pared by 6 bases and J by 0 bases, with 5 bases between. The CDR3 covers 13 residues. The CDR3 loop is CASRQTNTGELFF. The DNA for the CDR3 is TGTGCCAGCAGACAAACGAACACCGGGGAGCTGTTTTTT.

This clonotype was counted between two and nine times. The chain has TRBV7-9 and TRBJ2-1; 7 bases line up with TRBD2. The CDR3 covers 15 residues. With V trimmed by 1 base and J by 8 bases, 8 bases remained unmatched. In germline, CDR1 is SEHNR, CDR2 FQNEAQ (reference sequence). CDR3 in amino acids: CASSLGLAVGDEQFF. The CDR3 region has the DNA TGTGCCAGCAGCTTAGGCCTAGCGGTCGGCGATGAGCAGTTCTTC.

V usage is TRBV27 and J usage is TRBJ2-5, with TRBD2 as a possible D gene (5 bases). Germline V lookup: CDR1 MNHEY, CDR2 SMNVEV (reference sequence). Trimming cost V 3 bases and J 5 bases, with 10 bases left between them. The CDR3 extends over 13 amino acids. The CDR3 DNA follows: TGTGCCAGCAGTTTTTTTTCGGGGGAGACCCAGTACTTC. Protein: CASSFFSGETQYF.

This clonotype showed up just a few times. The chain combines TRBV29-1 with TRBJ2-1; the D call may be TRBD1 or TRBD2 (5 bases each). This CDR3 contains 14 residues. Germline CDR1 SQVTM, CDR2 ANQGSEA. V was clipped by 0 bases and J by 5 bases, with 11 bases between them. The CDR3 region is CSVEEGTGHNEQFF. Here the CDR3 DNA reads TGCAGCGTTGAAGAGGGGACGGGACACAATGAGCAGTTCTTC.

This clonotype was counted a few times. CDR3 protein: CATKGGKTGTQETQYF. CDR3 in DNA: TGTGCCACCAAGGGGGGGAAAACAGGGACCCAAGAGACCCAGTACTTC. This sequence joins TRBV10-3 and TRBJ2-5, with D maybe TRBD2 (7 bases). CDR1 is ENHRY and CDR2 is SYGVKD in the germline V gene. The ends were cut back, 10 bases at V and 1 base at J, with 22 bases in the middle. CDR3 length equals 16 residues.

This sequence joins TRBV29-1 and TRBJ1-2; 8 nucleotides agree with TRBD1. The CDR3 sequence is 12 residues long. Unmatched junction bases numbered 1, after V lost 5 bases and J lost 2 bases. Germline V gives CDR1 SQVTM, CDR2 ANQGSEA. CDR3 nucleotides: TGCAGCGTTTGGACAGGGAACTATGGCTACACCTTC. Its protein is CSVWTGNYGYTF.

The J gene is TRBJ2-7, the V gene TRBV20-1, with 9 bases aligning to TRBD1. This CDR3 spans 15 amino acids. J lost 2 bases, V lost 6 bases, and 11 bases had no gene match. CDR1 and CDR2 from the germline V gene are DFQATT and SNEGSKA (reference sequence). CDR3 bases: TGCAGTGCCATCCGTGGGACAGGGTTCACCTACGAGCAGTACTTC. This gives the protein CSAIRGTGFTYEQYF.

The chain employs TRBV2 and TRBJ2-3; no definite D call. The CDR3 is 15 residues long. The V gene lost 4 bases and the J gene lost 2 bases, with 13 bases spanning the gap. Germline values: CDR1 SNHLY, CDR2 FYNNEI. CDR3 in DNA: TGTGCCAGCAGTGCCAACTCTATGGCCACAGATACGCAGTATTTT. This translates into CASSANSMATDTQYF.

This rearrangement joins TRBV28 to TRBJ2-4, with 8 bases matching TRBD2. After removal of 2 bases from V and 11 bases from J, the junction contained 5 bases not matched to a gene. The CDR3 spans 13 residues. In germline, CDR1 is MDHEN, CDR2 SYDVKM. This CDR3 reads CASSLTGGDVQYF. The CDR3 DNA reads TGTGCCAGCAGTTTAACCGGGGGGGACGTTCAGTACTTC.

This chain connects TRBV2 to TRBJ2-7; tentative D call: TRBD1 (5 bases). Germline V CDR1 and CDR2: SNHLY, FYNNEI. V dropped 4 bases and J dropped 3 bases, with 13 bases sitting between them. This CDR3 is built from 14 residues. CDR3 region: CASSVRERGYEQYF. The CDR3 DNA reads as TGTGCCAGCAGTGTCAGGGAAAGGGGCTACGAGCAGTACTTC.

J is TRBJ2-1 and V is TRBV6-1, with D perhaps TRBD1 or TRBD2 (5 bases each). The CDR3 totals 14 residues. The germline V gene encodes CDR1 MNHNS and CDR2 SASEGT. Trimming removed 5 bases from V and 7 bases from J, with 15 bases in between. The CDR3 nucleotides are TGTGCCAGCAGTATCCTCGGGGCCGGTAATGAGCAGTTCTTC. Translating gives CASSILGAGNEQFF.

V gene TRBV14 combines with J gene TRBJ2-5; TRBD1 might be the D (5 bases). The V and J ends lost 0 bases and 1 base respectively, with 12 bases between them. The CDR3 is 16 amino acids. CDR1 and CDR2 from the germline V gene are SGHDN and FVKESK. The CDR3 nucleotides read TGTGCCAGCAGCCAAGATGTGACGACAGCCCAAGAGACCCAGTACTTC. It codes for CASSQDVTTAQETQYF.

This clonotype has a handful of counts. The chain recombines TRBV27 with TRBJ2-2, with 9 bases fitting TRBD1. This CDR3 has 17 amino acids. Germline lookup yields CDR1 MNHEY and CDR2 SMNVEV (reference sequence). V dropped 0 bases and J dropped 6; count of bases not matched to a gene: 8. This chain's CDR3 is CASSLSRDRERAGELFF. Written as DNA, the CDR3 is TGTGCCAGCAGTTTATCGAGGGACAGGGAGAGGGCCGGGGAGCTGTTTTTT.

The chain employs TRBV5-5 and TRBJ2-1, with D possibly TRBD1 on 5 matching bases. Trimming took off 0 bases at V and 3 bases at J, with 13 bases between the two ends. The germline gives CDR1 SGHKS, CDR2 YYEKEE (reference sequence). The CDR3 runs 16 residues. The CDR3 sequence is CASSLEVAGYYNEQFF. CDR3 DNA sequence: TGTGCCAGCAGCTTGGAGGTGGCAGGGTACTACAATGAGCAGTTCTTC.